The rows below give T cell receptor beta chains drawn from one sample of a study of blood T cells in healthy people across ages. One entry per CDR3 protein, called by TCRdb with MiXCR from the 5' RACE reads. The sample gives a few hundred thousand distinct CDR3 sequences, about 25% of which show up once; under 4.5% is in the top ten. These sequences were also reported in another study, on T cells of mothers and their children.

Sample: blood. The receptors were sampled from a boy aged 2 to 10 in good health. CDR3s include the opening cysteine and the closing phenylalanine or tryptophan.

j_call: TRBJ2-7
v_call: TRBV7-9
cdr3_aa: CASSHGQDYEQYF

j_call: TRBJ1-2
v_call: TRBV12-3/TRBV12-4
cdr3_aa: CASSFSATGPWGYTF

j_call: TRBJ2-1
v_call: TRBV12-3/TRBV12-4
cdr3_aa: CASSPSHRGGRYEQFF

j_call: TRBJ2-7
v_call: TRBV9
cdr3_aa: CASSVAEGSGQYF

j_call: TRBJ1-4
v_call: TRBV4-3
cdr3_aa: CASSQASTGINEKLFF

j_call: TRBJ2-7
v_call: TRBV7-9
cdr3_aa: CASSLGTGARDEQYF

j_call: TRBJ2-5
v_call: TRBV28
cdr3_aa: CASSFRVIQETQYF

j_call: TRBJ1-5
v_call: TRBV6-2/TRBV6-3
cdr3_aa: CASRPGSYNQPQHF

j_call: TRBJ2-1
v_call: TRBV5-1
cdr3_aa: CASSSQAALNEQFF

j_call: TRBJ1-5
v_call: TRBV7-8
cdr3_aa: CASSLSPGGGNQPQHF

j_call: TRBJ2-7
v_call: TRBV2
cdr3_aa: CASSPPGLAGAQYF

j_call: TRBJ2-5
v_call: TRBV9
cdr3_aa: CASSVAGGSEETQYF

j_call: TRBJ2-3
v_call: TRBV29-1
cdr3_aa: CSVLRLAGDGDTQYF

j_call: TRBJ1-1
v_call: TRBV27
cdr3_aa: CASSLRLGEDTEAFF

j_call: TRBJ1-2
v_call: TRBV29-1
cdr3_aa: CSVVGGFSDYGYTF

j_call: TRBJ1-2
v_call: TRBV20-1
cdr3_aa: CSARGRRTYGYTF

j_call: TRBJ2-7
v_call: TRBV6-2/TRBV6-3
cdr3_aa: CASSYRSVRHEQYF

j_call: TRBJ2-2
v_call: TRBV29-1
cdr3_aa: CSVWFREHGELFF

j_call: TRBJ1-5
v_call: TRBV7-2
cdr3_aa: CASSLELGGNQPQHF

j_call: TRBJ2-2
v_call: TRBV11-2
cdr3_aa: CAGSGGTGDTGELFF

j_call: TRBJ2-1
v_call: TRBV7-8
cdr3_aa: CASSLWPVDSSNERQFF

j_call: TRBJ2-1
v_call: TRBV10-3
cdr3_aa: CAISDDRGGKYF

j_call: TRBJ2-5
v_call: TRBV5-8
cdr3_aa: CASSWARDRNQETQYF

j_call: TRBJ2-1
v_call: TRBV6-6
cdr3_aa: CASSWSAGAPNEQFF

j_call: TRBJ2-5
v_call: TRBV6-5
cdr3_aa: CASSYTGQTLQETQYF

j_call: TRBJ2-3
v_call: TRBV12-3/TRBV12-4
cdr3_aa: CASSLALGDTQYF

j_call: TRBJ2-3
v_call: TRBV12-3/TRBV12-4
cdr3_aa: CASNSAVPGRGTDTQYF

j_call: TRBJ1-1
v_call: TRBV4-1
cdr3_aa: CASSQDRNRVNTEAFF

j_call: TRBJ2-5
v_call: TRBV6-2/TRBV6-3
cdr3_aa: CASTPQWGRTAVETQYF

j_call: TRBJ1-5
v_call: TRBV4-3
cdr3_aa: CASSQAPGNQPQHF

j_call: TRBJ2-2
v_call: TRBV4-2
cdr3_aa: CASSQDDRGGTGELFF

j_call: TRBJ1-1
v_call: TRBV7-2
cdr3_aa: CASSLVGRQEAFF

j_call: TRBJ2-1
v_call: TRBV19
cdr3_aa: CASRIDRRNEQFF

j_call: TRBJ1-1
v_call: TRBV2
cdr3_aa: CASRRRSRGLDTEAFF

j_call: TRBJ1-1
v_call: TRBV5-6
cdr3_aa: CASSLIDTEAFF

j_call: TRBJ1-2
v_call: TRBV10-3
cdr3_aa: CALSQEEGGGYTF

j_call: TRBJ2-2
v_call: TRBV6-2/TRBV6-3
cdr3_aa: CASSPFNGGLTGELFF

j_call: TRBJ1-1
v_call: TRBV5-1
cdr3_aa: CASSPRQPNLNTEAFF

j_call: TRBJ1-6
v_call: TRBV3-1
cdr3_aa: CASSQQNNSPLHF

j_call: TRBJ2-1
v_call: TRBV6-5
cdr3_aa: CASNPGGLSYNEQFF